The text below deals with one TCR beta chain. Its specificity is unknown. The data belong to a study of identical twins. General study results and limits: Twins' excess sharing was less marked for out-of-frame beta sequences. High-abundance cord blood beta clonotypes had fewer insertions; memory repertoires showed none.

CDR3 length: 16 amino acids. From germline, CDR1 is SGHNT and CDR2 YENEEA. V gave up 1 base and J gave up 6 bases, with 16 bases separating them. Template switching added a universal primer binding site, and final cDNA carried unique molecular identifiers. TCRdb analysed the 5' RACE reads with MiXCR anew, one entry per CDR3 protein. The sample holds fewer than 250,000 distinct CDR3 sequences, around 6.6% seen once. Among all donors, each was a healthy Caucasian. The same data also went into a second study, on yellow fever vaccine responses in identical twins.

This chain uses TRBV11-3 with TRBJ2-1; a weak D match, TRBD2 (6 bases). The TCR originated in a woman aged 18-35 years in good health. Sequencing was performed on memory (CD45RO+) T cells sorted from blood. The CDR3 region is CASSLGLGGRTNEQFF. CDR3 sequence (DNA): TGTGCCAGCAGCTTAGGTCTTGGGGGGAGGACCAATGAGCAGTTCTTC.